The clone carrying this TCR beta chain showed up many times. The read comes to an end 3 residues before the CDR3 does, leaving the germline J gene to fill in the end. V was pared by 7 bases and J by 2 bases, with 4 bases of the junction left unmatched. This CDR3 has 12 residues. Germline V gene data show CDR1 as SQVTM and CDR2 as ANQGSEA. This sample is part of a study of T cell clonality in common variable immunodeficiency. Data came from immunoSEQ multiplex PCR; TCRdb stores just in-frame clones and leaves some out. The sample shows about 43,000 clones, none of them appearing just once. The source material was peripheral blood mononuclear cells. The TCR sequence derives from a person aged 18-70 years in good health. This chain links TRBV29-1 with TRBJ1-1, with 7 bases identical to TRBD1. CDR3 in amino acids: CSGRDRNTEAFF. The CDR3 bases that were read are TGCAGCGGCCGGGACAGAAACACTGAA.